This entry concerns a single TCR beta chain. This sample stems from a study of blood T cell repertoires in COVID-19. The CDR3 runs to 15 residues. From germline, CDR1 is SGHTA and CDR2 FQGNSA. V lost 7 bases and J lost 4, with 19 bases in between. Measured with immunoSEQ multiplex PCR; TCRdb has only the in-frame clones, and not every one. The sample includes a few hundred thousand clones, around 89% of them seen just once. The sample consisted of peripheral blood. The V call is TRBV7-2, the J call TRBJ1-2; no firm D call. The source is a woman aged 25-40 years with COVID-19, enrolled during active disease. Here the CDR3 reads CASTPRGNSIYGYTF. The CDR3 DNA follows: TGTGCCAGCACCCCTCGCGGGAACTCTATCTATGGCTACACCTTC. The full variable domain, completed using reference TRBV7-2 and TRBJ1-2, is GAGVSQSPSNKVTEKGKDVELRCDPISGHTALYWYRQSLGQGLEFLIYFQGNSAPDKSGLPSDRFSAERTGGSVSTLTIQRTQQEDSAVYLCASTPRGNSIYGYTFGSGTRLTVV.